This TCR beta chain was retrieved from a study of cytomegalovirus exposure and HLA in healthy donors. Germline assignment: CDR1 MNHEY and CDR2 SMNVEV (reference sequence). The CDR3 sequence is 17 residues long. V gave up 2 bases and J gave up 4 bases; unmatched junction bases: 13. PCR was performed using 60 Vbeta and 13 Jbeta primers. Sequencing used immunoSEQ multiplex PCR; TCRdb keeps in-frame clones, though not all of them. The sample includes about 98,000 clones, around 70% seen only once; the top ten take under 3%. This chain connects TRBV27 to TRBJ1-1, with TRBD1 matching 7 bases. This TCR was sampled from a man aged 50 or older in good health and CMV-seronegative. The material sequenced was PBMCs. The CDR3 here is CASSLGGDSLGVTEAFF. As DNA, the CDR3 is TGTGCCAGCAGTTTAGGCGGGGACAGCTTAGGGGTCACTGAAGCTTTCTTT.